This T cell receptor beta chain is from a study of CD8+CD57+ T cells in acquired aplastic anemia. Study as a whole: Average DNA yield from sorted CD4+ and CD8+ cells was around 3.2 ug. Overall study results and limits: A significant difference in CD8+ Simpson's diversity between patients and controls was not found. Overlap between patients and controls comprised twenty-nine CD8+ CDR3 sequences.

The patients chosen for sequencing had shown expansion of CD8+CD57+ cells (detected by flow cytometry). Blood samples were obtained from patients who had received no prior therapy. This clonotype has only a few counts. Its target is unknown. Mismatch with germline at one junction end may stem from a read error. Profiles of TCR beta VDJ and CDR3 were generated from a genomic DNA template. TCRdb ran MiXCR on the reads and lists one entry per CDR3 protein. The repertoire includes roughly 240,000 distinct CDR3 sequences, around 45% of them detected once, and 7.8% sits in the top ten. Germline CDR1 is SGHTA and CDR2 is FQGNSA. CDR3 size: 15 residues.

V usage is TRBV7-2 and J usage is TRBJ2-5; D gene ambiguous. The sequenced sample was sorted CD4+, CD8+, or CD8+CD57+ T cells (not recorded which) from PBMCs. The origin of this receptor is a human donor with aplastic anemia. CDR3 in amino acids: CASSQDLGPMETQYF. CDR3 DNA: TGCGCCAGCAGCCAAGATCTAGGGCCAATGGAGACCCAGTACTTC.